One and the same sample provided the 5 T cell receptor beta chains below, sequenced in a study of blood T cell repertoires in COVID-19. TCRdb keeps only in-frame clones here, not all; method: immunoSEQ multiplex PCR. The sample contains hundreds of thousands of clones, about 79% of which appear only once. Sequenced input: peripheral blood. Receptor source: an elderly man with acute or convalescent COVID-19.

The chain employs TRBV5-1 and TRBJ2-7; 9 nucleotides line up with TRBD1. With V trimmed by 2 bases and J by 4 bases, 13 bases remained unmatched. Germline V gene data show CDR1 as SGHRS and CDR2 as YFSETQ. This CDR3 spans 17 amino acids. DNA of the CDR3: TGCGCCAGCAGCTTCCATCCGGGACAGGGACCTGCTTACGAGCAGTACTTC. Translating it yields CASSFHPGQGPAYEQYF.

The chain employs TRBV19 and TRBJ1-2, with D tentatively TRBD1 (5 bases). Germline lookup yields CDR1 LNHDA and CDR2 SQIVND (reference sequence). V shed 1 base and J shed 3 bases, with 12 bases lying between them. This CDR3 comprises 15 residues. The CDR3 reads CASSIGSAGDYGYTF. The CDR3 bases are TGTGCCAGTAGTATAGGATCGGCGGGGGACTATGGCTACACCTTC. Using reference TRBV19 and TRBJ1-2 for the parts outside the CDR3, the full variable domain is DGGITQSPKYLFRKEGQNVTLSCEQNLNHDAMYWYRQDPGQGLRLIYYSQIVNDFQKGDIAEGYSVSREKKESFPLTVTSAQKNPTAFYLCASSIGSAGDYGYTFGSGTRLTVV.

The V gene is TRBV28, the J gene TRBJ1-2; maybe TRBD1 (6 bases). The V gene lost 3 bases and the J gene lost 10 bases, with 18 bases spanning the gap. The CDR3 is made up of 14 amino acids. CDR1 and CDR2 from the germline V gene are MDHEN and SYDVKM. The CDR3 region is CASSFLPGESVYTF. The DNA for the CDR3 is TGTGCCAGCAGTTTTCTGCCAGGGGAAAGCGTCTACACCTTC.

The CDR3 DNA follows: TGTGCCAGCACCTCTCTAGCGGGGGGCCTCACAGATACGCAGTATTTT. It yields the protein CASTSLAGGLTDTQYF. V gene TRBV3-1 (or the pseudogene TRBV3-2) combines with J gene TRBJ2-3; 11 bases align to TRBD2. The V gene end was trimmed by 7 bases and the J gene end by 2 bases; junction bases not matched to a gene: 8. The CDR3 has 16 residues. The V gene's germline CDR1 is LGHDT and CDR2 YNNKEL (reference sequence).

V usage is TRBV25-1 and J usage is TRBJ2-7; a weak D match, TRBD1 (6 bases). Germline CDR1 reads MGHDK; CDR2 reads SYGVNS. This CDR3 is 12 amino acids long. V lost 6 bases and J lost 1, with 7 bases in between. The CDR3 bases are TGTGCCAGCAGGGGACATTCCTACGAGCAGTACTTC. It is translated as CASRGHSYEQYF.